This TCR beta chain was identified in a study of T cells in localized non-small cell lung cancer. Libraries were prepared by immunoSEQ multiplex PCR; TCRdb keeps only in-frame clonotypes and omits some of them. The repertoire has about 2,900 clones, 36% of them found once; the top ten carry 18%. Germline CDR1 is SGHNT and CDR2 is YENEEA. The CDR3 contains 16 residues. J lost 4 bases, V lost 6 bases, and 10 bases had no gene match. Study observations and caveats: Adjacent lung had a median around 60 of the 100 largest tumor clones. Heterogeneity remains possible, as sequencing covered one tumor region only. There was higher T cell clonality in uninvolved adjacent lung than in tumor, and it was highest there. Overall survival was longer when the density of T cells in the blood was higher.

This clone was picked up a small number of times. Its specificity is not known. The rearrangement links TRBV11-3 to TRBJ2-1, with 9 bases fitting TRBD2. The sequence came from a male donor at least 60 years old with stage I squamous cell lung carcinoma. The source material was lung tumor tissue, sampled before any cancer treatment. CDR3 sequence reads: CASSAVLAGPYNEQFF. As DNA, the CDR3 is TGTGCCAGCAGTGCTGTTCTAGCGGGACCTTACAATGAGCAGTTCTTC.